The text below deals with one TCR beta chain. Its antigen is unknown. Trimming removed 1 base from V and 3 bases from J, with 6 bases in between. Germline V gene sequence: CDR1 SNHLY, CDR2 FYNNEI. This CDR3 region has 13 residues. The PCR used 60 Vbeta and 13 Jbeta primers. Assay: immunoSEQ multiplex PCR; the TCRdb copy retains only in-frame clones and omits some. In the table there are 120,000 or so clones, roughly 8.6% of which are singletons. The data were taken from a study of cytomegalovirus exposure and HLA in healthy donors. Points from the study as a whole: In a later analysis, TCR beta V- and J-gene trimming was associated with a missense DCLRE1C variant. Most sequenced TCRs were rare (though some public TCRs occurred in many donors). In vitro, a few CMV-associated chains proved specific for CMV antigens.

The sequence derives from a woman aged 40 to 50 in good health and CMV-seropositive. The chain combines TRBV2 with TRBJ2-5; tentative D call: TRBD2 (5 bases). Source material: PBMCs. CDR3 region: CASSEETKETQYF. Here the CDR3 DNA reads TGTGCCAGCAGTGAAGAGACTAAAGAGACCCAGTACTTC. The whole variable domain, remainder taken from reference TRBV2 and TRBJ2-5, is EPEVTQTPSHQVTQMGQEVILRCVPISNHLYFYWYRQILGQKVEFLVSFYNNEISEKSEIFDDQFSVERPDGSNFTLKIRSTKLEDSAMYFCASSEETKETQYFGPGTRLLVL.